This T cell receptor (beta chain) was captured by sequencing in a study of T cells after yellow fever vaccination. Concerning this clonotype: Its matching antigen is unknown.

V was shortened by 7 bases and J by 3 bases, with 13 bases between the two germline ends. This CDR3 region has 13 residues. Germline CDR1 and CDR2: MDHEN and SYDVKM. For TCR, cDNA came from 5'RACE template switching, which added a universal primer site and UMIs. TCRdb re-derived calls from the 5' RACE reads in MiXCR, one entry per CDR3 protein. The sample holds about 260,000 distinct CDR3 sequences, around 5.2% seen once. Study-wide results and limits: A weaker secondary response peaked on day 5, the primary on day 15. A limited proportion of clonotypes was detected within both the CD4 and CD8 compartments.

The receptor was isolated from a man aged 18 to 35 who received the YFV17D yellow fever vaccine. J is TRBJ2-7 and V is TRBV28; D call uncertain. The sample in question was CD4+ T cells sorted from PBMCs, obtained on the day of the yellow fever booster vaccination. The CDR3 bases are TGTGCCAGCACCCCCGGAGCGCGCTACGAGCAGTACGTC. As protein: CASTPGARYEQYV.